This TCR beta chain derives from a study of CD8 T cells in ankylosing spondylitis (dated by TCRdb to 2016 to 2017). About the full investigation: The study profiled T cell receptor beta repertoires in healthy donors and ankylosing spondylitis patients to find disease-linked TCR variants. In total, the full study cohort was made up of approximately 99 healthy donors and about two dozen ankylosing spondylitis patients. Samples of peripheral blood were taken, and for ankylosing spondylitis patients, synovial fluid was collected as well. On the study overall, not on this receptor specifically: The disease-linked clones were reported as significantly enriched in matched synovial fluid samples from ankylosing spondylitis patients. Blood from ankylosing spondylitis patients appeared to be characterized by a TCR beta motif made up of under ten highly homologous amino acid variants. Some motif variants had previously been reported in the synovial fluid and blood of reactive arthritis patients, which suggests shared mechanisms of disease initiation. The disease-linked clones showed a CD8+ phenotype and occurred at relatively low frequencies in peripheral blood.

After removal of 5 bases from V and 4 bases from J, the junction retains 2 bases not matched to a gene. CDR1 and CDR2 are drawn from the germline V gene: SGHTA, FQGTGA. CDR3 length: 14 amino acids, cysteine to phenylalanine. The CDR3 DNA has 42 bases and is translated from base 1. The run used an Illumina HiSeq 2500. Quantitative 5'-RACE with molecular barcodes was used to prepare TCR beta libraries. Per the original workflow: Disease-linked TCR variants were identified with a new computational method built on a probabilistic model of VDJ rearrangement. TCRdb reprocessing: public reads trimmed at Q25 with fastp, clones called with MiXCR, in-frame beta chains kept. Duplicate CDR3 protein sequences are folded into a single record with the most common DNA and genes. The V and J calls reflect TCRdb's pipeline rather than the authors' work. The sample includes about 220,000 distinct CDR3 sequences, with about 10% observed a single time. The top ten hold roughly a fifth of the sample.

This clonotype has a count of ten or more. Its antigen has not been determined. No much larger clonotype is one base removed from it; base qualities were not supplied. Here the chain combines TRBV7-3 and TRBJ2-3, with TRBD2 matching 11 junction bases. Sequencing was done on a sample of blood, either unsorted or a sorted T cell fraction (not recorded which). This TCR was recovered from a male donor with ankylosing spondylitis or in good health (not recorded which). The CDR3 loop reads CASSAGLAADTQYF. The DNA is as follows: TGTGCCAGCAGCGCGGGACTAGCGGCAGATACGCAGTATTTT.